This T cell receptor beta chain was recorded in a study of T cell responses to AZD1222 COVID-19 vaccine (dated by TCRdb to the early 2020s). In the study overall: Because spike-specific TCR depth and breadth did not differ between the two schedules, AZD1222 recipients who got a second dose at roughly 4 weeks were pooled with those who got a second dose at roughly 12 weeks. A total of around 240 trial participants underwent TCR sequencing, of whom around 200 received two doses of AZD1222 and about 25 received two doses of the MenACWY control vaccine. Trial participants were enrolled by age into 18-55, 56-69 and 70-plus year subgroups, with roughly 160, 29 and 62 TCR-sequenced participants respectively.

The germline V gene gives CDR1 as LGHNA and CDR2 as YSLEER. Trimming removed 0 bases from V and 2 bases from J, leaving 5 bases between the germline ends. Reading from cysteine to phenylalanine, the CDR3 counts 14 amino acids. Only CDR3 DNA remains: 42 bases, in frame from the first base. Points the paper makes about the study in general: Conclusions about previously exposed vaccinees are limited, since just five to seven AZD1222 recipients were seropositive for SARS-CoV-2 at baseline. Reportedly, almost half of the unique spike-specific TCRs recognized epitopes lying outside the regions that are mutated in the B.1.351 and B.1.1.7 variants. In the small 56-69-year group, the increase in depth fell short of significance, most likely because of low power. Participants were mostly white British, with more females than males. The authors suggested clonal diversity may have been underestimated. No day 14 peak-response samples were available, so repertoires were characterized only after the peak T cell response. After two AZD1222 doses, spike-specific TCR breadth and depth were significantly higher than at day 0 and than in MenACWY recipients. The vaccine-associated CD4 TCRs covered the entire spike protein, and the dominant responses fell in regions 160-218 and 743-854.

The CDR3 regions of human TCRbeta chains were analyzed by immunosequencing. The study's own analysis went as follows. TCRs in the repertoires were matched against a reference library of SARS-CoV-2-specific TCRs that had been generated with the MIRA antigen-specificity platform. Breadth was defined as the fraction of unique TCRs that were SARS-CoV-2-associated. Depth was defined as the fraction of total T cells that were SARS-CoV-2-associated. Using the MIRA data, every spike-specific TCR was mapped to the spike region that the TCR reacted to and assigned to either a CD4 or a CD8 class. Log10-transformed breadth and depth values were compared by one-way ANOVA with Sidak's multiple comparisons tests. The table comes from immuneACCESS by way of TCRdb, which keeps in-frame sequences with V and J called. Part of the clones is missing from these tables; in studies checked, under half for an unresolved V gene and the rest for unknown reasons. The V and J calls and clone size were taken over from that table, and D and trimming were inferred from the DNA. In all, the sample holds roughly 170,000 clones, and 90% of those were seen once. Approximately 2.9% of the sample belongs to the ten largest clones.

The time point label on this specimen signifies: baseline before first vaccination. Vaccinee samples were obtained from the UK trials COV001 and COV002, which included a single-blind randomized controlled phase 2/3 trial of AZD1222 (ChAdOx1 nCoV-19) in healthy adults. For TCRbeta chain sequencing, PBMC samples from trial participants were taken at day 0 and at day 28 after the second dose. Concerning this clone itself: Its antigen target is currently unknown. Per-base quality was not reported, and no clone a single base away is much larger than it.

The sequencing here drew on peripheral blood, taken on day 0 of AZD1222 vaccination. The V and J segments used are TRBV4-3 and TRBJ1-5, with no reliable assignment of the D segment. This sequence was found in an adult in good health. The CDR3 region reads CASSQDGGNQPQHF. The nucleotide sequence is given as TGCGCCAGCAGCCAAGATGGGGGCAATCAGCCCCAGCATTTT.